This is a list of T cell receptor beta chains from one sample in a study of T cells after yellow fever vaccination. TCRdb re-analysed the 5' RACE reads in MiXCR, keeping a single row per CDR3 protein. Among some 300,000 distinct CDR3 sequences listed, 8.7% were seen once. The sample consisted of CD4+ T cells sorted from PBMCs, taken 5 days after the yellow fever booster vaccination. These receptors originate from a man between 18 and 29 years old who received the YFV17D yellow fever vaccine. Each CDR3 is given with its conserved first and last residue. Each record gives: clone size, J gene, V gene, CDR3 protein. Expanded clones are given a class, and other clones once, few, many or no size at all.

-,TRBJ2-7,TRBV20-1,CSARLRTSEGEQYF
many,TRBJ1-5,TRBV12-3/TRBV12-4,CASSPLGQPQHF
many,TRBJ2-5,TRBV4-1,CASSQGRTGKRETQYF
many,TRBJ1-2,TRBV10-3,CASGRGLDYGYTF
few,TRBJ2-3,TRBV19,CATSLADRTDTQYF
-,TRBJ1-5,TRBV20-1,CSAHISGPQHF
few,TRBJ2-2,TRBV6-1,CASRGSANTGELFF
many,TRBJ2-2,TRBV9,CASRGRQAGTGELFF
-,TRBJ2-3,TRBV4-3,CASSQDSAGASTDTQYF
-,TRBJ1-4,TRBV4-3,CASSQQRQAMANEKLFF
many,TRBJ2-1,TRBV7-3,CASSLTEGEQFF
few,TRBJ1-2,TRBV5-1,CASSLAGARANYGYTF
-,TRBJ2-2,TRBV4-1,CASSPRLAGAWELFF
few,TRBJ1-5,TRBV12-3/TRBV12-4,CASSLRESQPQHF
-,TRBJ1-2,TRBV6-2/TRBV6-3,CASSYNSYYGYTF
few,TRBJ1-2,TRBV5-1,CASSPLEENYGYTF
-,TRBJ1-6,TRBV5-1,CASMGGENSPLHF
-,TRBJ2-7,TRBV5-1,CASSLEPQLNYEQYF
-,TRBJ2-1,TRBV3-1,CASSQGTGTYNEQFF
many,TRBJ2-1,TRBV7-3,CASSFGLAGSNEQFF
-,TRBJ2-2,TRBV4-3,CASSLQGARAGELFF
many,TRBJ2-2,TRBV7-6,CASSSSRGNTGELFF
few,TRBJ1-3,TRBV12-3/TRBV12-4,CASSIGGPGNTIYF
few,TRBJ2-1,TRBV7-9,CASSPGLAGVTPYNEQFF
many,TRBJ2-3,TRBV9,CASSGPDPRADTQYF
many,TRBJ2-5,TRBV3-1,CASSRSGGETQYF
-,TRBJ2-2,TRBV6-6,CALRQGRDTGELFF
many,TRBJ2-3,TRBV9,CASSVAWGRTDTQYF
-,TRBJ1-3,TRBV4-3,CASSQDRRPGNTIYF
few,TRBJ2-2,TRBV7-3,CASSRGYGAGELFF
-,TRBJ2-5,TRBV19,CASSIGDRRKTQYF
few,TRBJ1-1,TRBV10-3,CAISESWTEAFF
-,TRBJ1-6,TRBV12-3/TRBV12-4,CASSNTGSGNSPLHF
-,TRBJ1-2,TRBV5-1,CASSLAGQGHYGYTF
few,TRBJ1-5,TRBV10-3,CAISESGGEYSNQPQHF
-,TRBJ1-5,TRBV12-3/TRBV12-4,CASSTRTLSNQPQHF
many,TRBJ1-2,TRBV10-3,CAIMGQAKDYGYTF
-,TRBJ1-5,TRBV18,CASSLTVSNQPQHF
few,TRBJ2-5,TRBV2,CASSAGAETQYF
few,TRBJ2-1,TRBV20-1,CSAPHRGGGGNEQFF
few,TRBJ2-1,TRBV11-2,CASSPYGAQGNNEQFF
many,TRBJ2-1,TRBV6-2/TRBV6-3,CASSYSTPPRNEQFF
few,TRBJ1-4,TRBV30,CAWSTGFEEKLFF
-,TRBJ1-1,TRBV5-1,CASSPATGAYMNTEAFF
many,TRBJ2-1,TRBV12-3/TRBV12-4,CASSQGGGGAQNEQFF